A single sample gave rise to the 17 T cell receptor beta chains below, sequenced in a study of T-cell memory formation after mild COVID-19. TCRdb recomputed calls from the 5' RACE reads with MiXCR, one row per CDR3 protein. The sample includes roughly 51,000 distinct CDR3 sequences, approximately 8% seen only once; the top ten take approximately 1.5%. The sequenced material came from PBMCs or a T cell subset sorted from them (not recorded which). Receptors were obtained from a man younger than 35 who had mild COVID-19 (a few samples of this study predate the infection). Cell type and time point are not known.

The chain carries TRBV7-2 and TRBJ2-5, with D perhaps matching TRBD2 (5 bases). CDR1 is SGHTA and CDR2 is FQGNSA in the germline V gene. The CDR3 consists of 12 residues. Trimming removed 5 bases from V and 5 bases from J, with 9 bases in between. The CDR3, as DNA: TGTGCCAGCAGCCGACCGGGGGAGACCCAGTACTTC. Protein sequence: CASSRPGETQYF.

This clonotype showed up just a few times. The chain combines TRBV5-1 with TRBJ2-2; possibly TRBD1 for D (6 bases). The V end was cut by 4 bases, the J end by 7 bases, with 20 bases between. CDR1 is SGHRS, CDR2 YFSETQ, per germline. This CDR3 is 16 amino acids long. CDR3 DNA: TGCGCCAGCAGCCGTCAGGGCCGAGAGACAGGCGGGGAGCTGTTTTTT. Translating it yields CASSRQGRETGGELFF.

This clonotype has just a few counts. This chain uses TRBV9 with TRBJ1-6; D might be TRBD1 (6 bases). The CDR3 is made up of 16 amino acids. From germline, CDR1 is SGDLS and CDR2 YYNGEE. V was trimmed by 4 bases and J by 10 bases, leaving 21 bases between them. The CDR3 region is CASSPEGGRGRSPLHF. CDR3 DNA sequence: TGTGCCAGCAGCCCAGAAGGTGGCAGGGGCCGGTCACCCCTCCACTTT.

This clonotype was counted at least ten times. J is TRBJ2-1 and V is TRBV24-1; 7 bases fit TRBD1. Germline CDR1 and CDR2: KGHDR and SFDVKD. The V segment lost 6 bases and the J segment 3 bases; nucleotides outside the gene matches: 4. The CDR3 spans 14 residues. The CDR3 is CATSPGGFYNEQFF. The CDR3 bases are TGTGCCACCAGTCCAGGGGGTTTCTACAATGAGCAGTTCTTC.

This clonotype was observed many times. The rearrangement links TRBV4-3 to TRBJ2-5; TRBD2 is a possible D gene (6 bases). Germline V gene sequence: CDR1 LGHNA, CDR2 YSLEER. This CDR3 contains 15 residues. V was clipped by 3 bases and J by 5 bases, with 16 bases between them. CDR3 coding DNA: TGCGCCAGCAGCCAGGGAGGAGGGGTCGAGGAGACCCAGTACTTC. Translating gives CASSQGGGVEETQYF.

CDR3 in DNA: TGTGCCAGCAGCCCCCCCGGGGTTGAGCAGTTCTTC. Protein product: CASSPPGVEQFF. This rearrangement joins TRBV7-2 to TRBJ2-1, with D maybe TRBD2 (5 bases). V lost 5 bases and J 9 bases, leaving 11 bases between the germline ends. Per germline, CDR1 SGHTA and CDR2 FQGNSA. The CDR3 is 12 amino acids.

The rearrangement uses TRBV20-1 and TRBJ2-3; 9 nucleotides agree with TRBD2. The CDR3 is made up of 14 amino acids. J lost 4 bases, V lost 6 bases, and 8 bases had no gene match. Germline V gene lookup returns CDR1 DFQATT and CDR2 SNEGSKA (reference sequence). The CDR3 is CSASASGEADTQYF. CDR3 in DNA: TGCAGTGCCTCAGCTAGCGGGGAAGCAGATACGCAGTATTTT.

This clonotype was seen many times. The CDR3 protein is CASSYGPPSLEPQHF. In DNA, the CDR3 is TGTGCCAGCAGTTACGGGCCCCCTAGCCTCGAGCCCCAGCATTTT. This rearrangement joins TRBV6-5 to TRBJ1-5, with D unclear. The CDR3 sequence is 15 residues long. CDR1 and CDR2 from the germline V gene are MNHEY and SVGAGI. The V end was cut by 2 bases, the J end by 8 bases, with 16 bases between.

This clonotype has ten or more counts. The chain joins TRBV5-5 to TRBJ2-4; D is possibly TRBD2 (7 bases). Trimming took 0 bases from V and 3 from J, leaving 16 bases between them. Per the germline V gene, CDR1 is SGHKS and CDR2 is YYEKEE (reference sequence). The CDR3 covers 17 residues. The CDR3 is CASSLGGGRAGKNIQYF. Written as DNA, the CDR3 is TGTGCCAGCAGCTTGGGGGGGGGCAGGGCCGGCAAAAACATTCAGTACTTC. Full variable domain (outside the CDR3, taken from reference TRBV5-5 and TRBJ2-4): DAGVTQSPTHLIKTRGQQVTLRCSPISGHKSVSWYQQVLGQGPQFIFQYYEKEERGRGNFPDRFSARQFPNYSSELNVNALLLGDSALYLCASSLGGGRAGKNIQYFGAGTRLSVL.

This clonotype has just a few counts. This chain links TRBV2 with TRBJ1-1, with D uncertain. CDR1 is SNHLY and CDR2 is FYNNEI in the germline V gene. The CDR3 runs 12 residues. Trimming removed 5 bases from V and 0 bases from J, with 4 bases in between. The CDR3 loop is CASSQVNTEAFF. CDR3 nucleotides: TGTGCCAGCAGTCAGGTGAACACTGAAGCTTTCTTT. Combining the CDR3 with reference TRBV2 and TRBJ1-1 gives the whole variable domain EPEVTQTPSHQVTQMGQEVILRCVPISNHLYFYWYRQILGQKVEFLVSFYNNEISEKSEIFDDQFSVERPDGSNFTLKIRSTKLEDSAMYFCASSQVNTEAFFGQGTRLTVV.

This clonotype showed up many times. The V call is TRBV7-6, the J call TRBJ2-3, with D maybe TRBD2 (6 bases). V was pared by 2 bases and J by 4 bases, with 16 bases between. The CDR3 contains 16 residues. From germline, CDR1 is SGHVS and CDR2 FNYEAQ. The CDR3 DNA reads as TGTGCCAGCAGCTTACCAGGAGGGGTTGGCGCAGATACGCAGTATTTT. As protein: CASSLPGGVGADTQYF. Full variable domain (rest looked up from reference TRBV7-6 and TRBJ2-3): GAGVSQSPRYKVTKRGQDVALRCDPISGHVSLYWYRQALGQGPEFLTYFNYEAQQDKSGLPNDRFSAERPEGSISTLTIQRTEQRDSAMYRCASSLPGGVGADTQYFGPGTRLTVL.

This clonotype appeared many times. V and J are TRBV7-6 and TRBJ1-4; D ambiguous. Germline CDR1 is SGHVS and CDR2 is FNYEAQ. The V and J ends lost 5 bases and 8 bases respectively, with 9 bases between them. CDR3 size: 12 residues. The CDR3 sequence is CASSDGGEKLFF. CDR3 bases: TGTGCCAGCAGCGATGGAGGAGAAAAACTGTTTTTT.

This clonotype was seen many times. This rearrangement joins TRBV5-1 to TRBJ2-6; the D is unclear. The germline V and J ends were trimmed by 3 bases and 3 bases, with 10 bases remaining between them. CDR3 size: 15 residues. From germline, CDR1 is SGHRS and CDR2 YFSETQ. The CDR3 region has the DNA TGCGCCAGCAGCTACGACAACCTTGGGGCCAACGTCCTGACTTTC. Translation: CASSYDNLGANVLTF.

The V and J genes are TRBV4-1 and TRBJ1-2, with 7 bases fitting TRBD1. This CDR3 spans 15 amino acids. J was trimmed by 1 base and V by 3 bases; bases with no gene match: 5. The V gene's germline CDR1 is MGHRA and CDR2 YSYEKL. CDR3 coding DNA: TGCGCCAGCAGCCAGACGCCAGGGGGTAACTATGGCTACACCTTC. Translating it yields CASSQTPGGNYGYTF.

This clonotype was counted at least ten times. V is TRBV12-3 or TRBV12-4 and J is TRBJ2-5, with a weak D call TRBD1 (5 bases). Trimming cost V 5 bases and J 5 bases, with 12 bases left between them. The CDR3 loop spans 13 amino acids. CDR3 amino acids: CASSPRTRETQYF. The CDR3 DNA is TGTGCCAGCAGTCCCCGGACAAGGGAGACCCAGTACTTC.

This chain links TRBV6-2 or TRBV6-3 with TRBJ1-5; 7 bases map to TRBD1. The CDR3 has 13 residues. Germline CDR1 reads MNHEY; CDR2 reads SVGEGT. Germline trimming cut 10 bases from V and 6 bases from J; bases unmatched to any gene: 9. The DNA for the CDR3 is TGTGCCACCCAGGGGGGGCTTGGTCAGCCCCAGCATTTT. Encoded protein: CATQGGLGQPQHF.

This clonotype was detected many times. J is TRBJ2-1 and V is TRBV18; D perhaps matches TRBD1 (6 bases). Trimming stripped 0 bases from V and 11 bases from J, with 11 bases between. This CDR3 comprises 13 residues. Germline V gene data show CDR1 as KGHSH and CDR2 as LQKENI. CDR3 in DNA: TGTGCCAGCTCACCACCGGGGGCAGGGCAGCAGTTCTTC. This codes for CASSPPGAGQQFF.